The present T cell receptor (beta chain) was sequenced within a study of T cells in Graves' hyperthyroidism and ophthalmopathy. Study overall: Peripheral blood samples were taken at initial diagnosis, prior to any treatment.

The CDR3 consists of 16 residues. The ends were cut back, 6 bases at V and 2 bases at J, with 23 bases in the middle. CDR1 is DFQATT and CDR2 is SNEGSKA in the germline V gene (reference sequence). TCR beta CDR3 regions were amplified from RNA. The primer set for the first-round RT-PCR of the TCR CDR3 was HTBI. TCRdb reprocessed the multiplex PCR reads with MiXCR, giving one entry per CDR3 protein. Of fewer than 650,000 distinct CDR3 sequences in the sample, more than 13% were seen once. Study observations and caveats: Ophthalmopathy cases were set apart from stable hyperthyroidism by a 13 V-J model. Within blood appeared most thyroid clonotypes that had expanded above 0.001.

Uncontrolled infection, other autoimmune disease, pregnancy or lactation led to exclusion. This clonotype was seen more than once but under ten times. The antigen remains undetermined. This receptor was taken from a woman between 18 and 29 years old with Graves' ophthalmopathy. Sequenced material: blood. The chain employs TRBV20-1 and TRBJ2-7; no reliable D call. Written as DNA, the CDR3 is TGCAGTGCCCCGAGGTCCCGACTTCCCATTACCTACGAGCAGTACTTC. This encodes CSAPRSRLPITYEQYF.